This TCR beta chain was sequenced during a study of shared clonotypes between healthy human individuals. Study as a whole: Researchers assigned three CD4 naive, three CD4 memory, two CD8 naive and one CD8 memory plate to each donor.

Method: immunoSEQ multiplex PCR; TCRdb's copy keeps in-frame clones and lacks some. Among roughly 2.6 million clones listed, approximately 92% were seen once. Comments on this clone: The sample contains more than one DNA sequence encoding this CDR3.

The specimen sequenced was naive CD4+ T cells sorted from blood. Subset: CD45RA+ positively selected. This receptor was obtained from a man younger than 30 in good health.

The CDR3 loop is CASWRGTEAFF. The CDR3 coding sequence is TGTGCCAGTTGGAGGGGCACTGAAGCTTTCTTT. The chain has TRBV6-1 and TRBJ1-1; a weak D match, TRBD1 (5 bases). V gave up 9 bases and J gave up 4 bases, with 9 bases separating them. This CDR3 region has 11 residues. CDR1 and CDR2 (germline): MNHNS, SASEGT.